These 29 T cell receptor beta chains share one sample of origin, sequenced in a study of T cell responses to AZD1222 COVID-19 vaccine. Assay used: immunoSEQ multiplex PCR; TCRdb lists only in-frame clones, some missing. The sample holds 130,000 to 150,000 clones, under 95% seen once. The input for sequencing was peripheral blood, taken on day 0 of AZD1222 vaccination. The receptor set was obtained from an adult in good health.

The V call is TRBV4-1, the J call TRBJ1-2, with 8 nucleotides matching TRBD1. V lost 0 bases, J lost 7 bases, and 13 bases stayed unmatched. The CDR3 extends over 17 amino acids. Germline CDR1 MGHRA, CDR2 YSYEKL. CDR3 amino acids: CASSQDRVGQGAGGYTF. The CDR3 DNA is TGCGCCAGCAGCCAAGATCGTGTGGGGCAGGGGGCCGGTGGCTACACCTTC.

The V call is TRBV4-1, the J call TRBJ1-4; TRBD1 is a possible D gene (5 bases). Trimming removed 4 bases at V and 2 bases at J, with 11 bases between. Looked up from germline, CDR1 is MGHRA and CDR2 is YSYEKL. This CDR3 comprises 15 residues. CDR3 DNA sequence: TGCGCCAGCAGCCTCCCCGGGGGTACTAATGAAAAACTGTTTTTT. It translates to CASSLPGGTNEKLFF.

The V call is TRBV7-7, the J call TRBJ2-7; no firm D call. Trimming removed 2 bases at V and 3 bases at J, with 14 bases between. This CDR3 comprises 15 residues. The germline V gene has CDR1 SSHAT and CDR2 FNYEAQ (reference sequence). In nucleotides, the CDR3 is TGTGCCAGCAGCTTACAAGAAGGGCCGTACTACGAGCAGTACTTC. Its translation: CASSLQEGPYYEQYF.

The DNA for the CDR3 is TGTGCCAGCAGTTTGGGCTCCTACAATGAGCAGTTCTTC. This translates into CASSLGSYNEQFF. The gene calls are TRBV28 and TRBJ2-1; unclear D gene. This CDR3 comprises 13 residues. V shed 3 bases and J shed 0 bases, with 3 bases lying between them. The germline V gene encodes CDR1 MDHEN and CDR2 SYDVKM.

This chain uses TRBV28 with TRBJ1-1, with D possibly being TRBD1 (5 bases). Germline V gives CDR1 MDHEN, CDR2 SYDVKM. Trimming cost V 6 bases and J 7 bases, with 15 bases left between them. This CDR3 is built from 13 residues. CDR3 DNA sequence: TGTGCCAGCAGCATACTCCGGGGGAGTGAAGCTTTCTTT. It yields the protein CASSILRGSEAFF.

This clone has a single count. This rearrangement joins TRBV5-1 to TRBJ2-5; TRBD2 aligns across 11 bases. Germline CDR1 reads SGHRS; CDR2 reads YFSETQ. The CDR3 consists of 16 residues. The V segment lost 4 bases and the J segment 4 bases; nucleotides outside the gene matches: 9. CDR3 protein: CASSLSGRANVETQYF. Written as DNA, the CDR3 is TGCGCCAGCAGCCTTAGCGGGAGGGCCAATGTAGAGACCCAGTACTTC.

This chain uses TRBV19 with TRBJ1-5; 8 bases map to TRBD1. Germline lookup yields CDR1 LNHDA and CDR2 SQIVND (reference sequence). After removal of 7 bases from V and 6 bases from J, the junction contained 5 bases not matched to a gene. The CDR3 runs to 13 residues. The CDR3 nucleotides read TGTGCCAGTAAAGACAGGGGTGGTCAGCCCCAGCATTTT. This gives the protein CASKDRGGQPQHF.

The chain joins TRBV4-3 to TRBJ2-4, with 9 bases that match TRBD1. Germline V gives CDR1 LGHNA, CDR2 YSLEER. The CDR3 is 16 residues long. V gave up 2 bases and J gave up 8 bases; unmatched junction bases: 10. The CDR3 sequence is CASSQTTGQGGDIQYF. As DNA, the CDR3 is TGCGCCAGCAGCCAAACAACGGGACAGGGTGGGGACATTCAGTACTTC.

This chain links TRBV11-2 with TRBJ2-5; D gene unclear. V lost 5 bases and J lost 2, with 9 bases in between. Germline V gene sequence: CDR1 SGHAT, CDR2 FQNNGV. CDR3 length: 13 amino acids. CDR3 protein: CASSGSNQETQYF. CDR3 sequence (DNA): TGTGCCAGCAGCGGAAGTAATCAAGAGACCCAGTACTTC.

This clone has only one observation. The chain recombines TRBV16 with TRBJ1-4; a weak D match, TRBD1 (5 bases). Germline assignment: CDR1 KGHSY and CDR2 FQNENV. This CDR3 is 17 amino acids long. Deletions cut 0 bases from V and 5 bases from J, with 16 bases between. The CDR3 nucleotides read TGTGCCAGCAGCCAATCCGGCAGGGCTCGTGGAAATGAAAAACTGTTTTTT. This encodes CASSQSGRARGNEKLFF.

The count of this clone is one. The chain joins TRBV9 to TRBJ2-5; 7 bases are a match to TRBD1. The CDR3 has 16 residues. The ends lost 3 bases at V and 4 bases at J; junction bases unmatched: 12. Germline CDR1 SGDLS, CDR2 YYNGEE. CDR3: CASSESSRGNVETQYF. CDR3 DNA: TGTGCCAGCAGCGAGTCTTCCAGGGGGAACGTAGAGACCCAGTACTTC. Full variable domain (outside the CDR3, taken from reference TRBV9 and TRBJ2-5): DSGVTQTPKHLITATGQRVTLRCSPRSGDLSVYWYQQSLDQGLQFLIQYYNGEERAKGNILERFSAQQFPDLHSELNLSSLELGDSALYFCASSESSRGNVETQYFGPGTRLLVL.

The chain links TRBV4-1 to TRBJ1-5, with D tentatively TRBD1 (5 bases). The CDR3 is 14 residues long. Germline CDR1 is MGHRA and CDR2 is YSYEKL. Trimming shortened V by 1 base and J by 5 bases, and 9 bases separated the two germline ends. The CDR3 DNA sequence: TGCGCCAGCAGCCAAGGTTGGGGGGATCAGCCCCAGCATTTT. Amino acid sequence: CASSQGWGDQPQHF.

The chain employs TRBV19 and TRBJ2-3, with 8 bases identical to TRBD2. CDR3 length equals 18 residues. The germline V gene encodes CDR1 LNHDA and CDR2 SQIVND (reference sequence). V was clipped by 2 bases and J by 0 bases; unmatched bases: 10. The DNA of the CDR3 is TGTGCCAGTAGTATACGAGGCGGGGGGCTCCCTAGCACAGATACGCAGTATTTT. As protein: CASSIRGGGLPSTDTQYF. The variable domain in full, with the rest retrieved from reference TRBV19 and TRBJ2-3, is DGGITQSPKYLFRKEGQNVTLSCEQNLNHDAMYWYRQDPGQGLRLIYYSQIVNDFQKGDIAEGYSVSREKKESFPLTVTSAQKNPTAFYLCASSIRGGGLPSTDTQYFGPGTRLTVL.

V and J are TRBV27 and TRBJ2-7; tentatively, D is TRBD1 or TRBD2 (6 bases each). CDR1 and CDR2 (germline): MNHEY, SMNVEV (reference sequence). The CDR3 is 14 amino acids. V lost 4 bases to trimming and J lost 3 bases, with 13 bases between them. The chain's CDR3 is CASSYYRGDYEQYF. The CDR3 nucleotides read TGTGCCAGCAGTTATTATAGGGGGGACTACGAGCAGTACTTC.

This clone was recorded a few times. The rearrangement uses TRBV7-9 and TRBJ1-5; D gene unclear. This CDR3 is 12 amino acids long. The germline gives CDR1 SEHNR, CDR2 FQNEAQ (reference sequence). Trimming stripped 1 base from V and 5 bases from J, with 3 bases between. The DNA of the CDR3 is TGTGCCAGCAGCTTAGGGGATCAGCCCCAGCATTTT. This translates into CASSLGDQPQHF.

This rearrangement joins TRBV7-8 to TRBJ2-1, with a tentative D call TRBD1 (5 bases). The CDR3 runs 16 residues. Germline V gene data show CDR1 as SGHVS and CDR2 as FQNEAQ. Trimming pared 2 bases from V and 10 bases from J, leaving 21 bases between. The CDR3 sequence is CASSLNFIQVTVEQFF. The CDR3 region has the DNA TGTGCCAGCAGCTTAAATTTTATACAGGTAACGGTGGAGCAGTTCTTC.

Here the CDR3 DNA reads TGTGCCAGCAGTTTAACAAAACTTAGCACAGATACGCAGTATTTT. Its translation is CASSLTKLSTDTQYF. The chain joins TRBV27 to TRBJ2-3; no clear D. V lost 2 bases, J lost 0 bases, and 9 bases lay in between. Germline V CDR1 and CDR2: MNHEY, SMNVEV (reference sequence). This CDR3 spans 15 amino acids.

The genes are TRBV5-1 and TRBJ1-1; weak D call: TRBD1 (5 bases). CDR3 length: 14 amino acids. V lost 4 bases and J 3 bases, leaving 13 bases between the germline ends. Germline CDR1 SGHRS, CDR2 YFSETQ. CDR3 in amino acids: CASSMPGQDTEAFF. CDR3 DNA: TGCGCCAGCAGCATGCCGGGGCAAGACACTGAAGCTTTCTTT.

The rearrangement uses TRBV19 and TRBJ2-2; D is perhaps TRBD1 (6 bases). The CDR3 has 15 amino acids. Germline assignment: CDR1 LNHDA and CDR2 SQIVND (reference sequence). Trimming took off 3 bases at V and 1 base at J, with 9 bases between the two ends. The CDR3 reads CASSIHRENTGELFF. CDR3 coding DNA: TGTGCCAGTAGTATTCACAGGGAGAACACCGGGGAGCTGTTTTTT.

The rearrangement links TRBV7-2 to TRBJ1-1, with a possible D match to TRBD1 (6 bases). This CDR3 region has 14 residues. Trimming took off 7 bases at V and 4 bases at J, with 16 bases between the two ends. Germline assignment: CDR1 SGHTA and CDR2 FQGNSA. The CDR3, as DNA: TGTGCCAGCACAACACAGGGCGGGGGCACTGAAGCTTTCTTT. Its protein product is CASTTQGGGTEAFF.

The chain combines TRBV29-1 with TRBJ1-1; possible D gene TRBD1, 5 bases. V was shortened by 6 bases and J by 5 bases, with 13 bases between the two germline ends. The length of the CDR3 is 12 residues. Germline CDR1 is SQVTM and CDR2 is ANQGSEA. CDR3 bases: TGCAGCGTCACCGGGGCCCCAACTGAAGCTTTCTTT. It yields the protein CSVTGAPTEAFF.

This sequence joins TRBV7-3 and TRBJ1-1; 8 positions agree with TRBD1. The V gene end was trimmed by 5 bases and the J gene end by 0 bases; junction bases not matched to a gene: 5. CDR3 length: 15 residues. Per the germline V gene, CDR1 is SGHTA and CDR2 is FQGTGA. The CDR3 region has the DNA TGTGCCAGCAGCCAATCGGGACAGGTGAACACTGAAGCTTTCTTT. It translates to CASSQSGQVNTEAFF.

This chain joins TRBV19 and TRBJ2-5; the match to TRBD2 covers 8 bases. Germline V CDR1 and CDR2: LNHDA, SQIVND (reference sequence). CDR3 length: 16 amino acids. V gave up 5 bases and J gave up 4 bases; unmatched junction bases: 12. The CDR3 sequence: CASSRAGRGARETQYF. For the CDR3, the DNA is TGTGCCAGTAGTCGCGCAGGGCGGGGGGCTCGAGAGACCCAGTACTTC.

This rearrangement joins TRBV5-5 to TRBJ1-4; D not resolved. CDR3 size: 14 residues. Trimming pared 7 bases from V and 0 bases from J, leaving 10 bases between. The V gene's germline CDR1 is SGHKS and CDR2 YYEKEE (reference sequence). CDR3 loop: CASGYQATNEKLFF. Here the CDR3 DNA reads TGTGCCAGCGGGTATCAAGCAACTAATGAAAAACTGTTTTTT.

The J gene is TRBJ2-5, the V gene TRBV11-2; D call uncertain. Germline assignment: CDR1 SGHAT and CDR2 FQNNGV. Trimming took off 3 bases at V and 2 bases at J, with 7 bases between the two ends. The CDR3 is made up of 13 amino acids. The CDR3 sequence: CASSFSVQETQYF. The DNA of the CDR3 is TGTGCCAGCAGCTTTTCCGTACAAGAGACCCAGTACTTC.

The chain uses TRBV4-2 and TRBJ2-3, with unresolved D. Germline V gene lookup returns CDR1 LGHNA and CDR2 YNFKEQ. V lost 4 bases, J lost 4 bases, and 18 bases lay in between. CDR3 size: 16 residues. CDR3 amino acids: CASSRGRTRRADTQYF. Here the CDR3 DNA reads TGTGCCAGCAGCCGTGGAAGGACCCGCCGTGCAGATACGCAGTATTTT.

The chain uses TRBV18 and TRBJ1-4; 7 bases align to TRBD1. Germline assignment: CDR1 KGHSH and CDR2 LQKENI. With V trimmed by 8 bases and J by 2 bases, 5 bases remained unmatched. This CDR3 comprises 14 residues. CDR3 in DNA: TGTGCCAGCGCCACAGGGGCCACTAATGAAAAACTGTTTTTT. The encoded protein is CASATGATNEKLFF. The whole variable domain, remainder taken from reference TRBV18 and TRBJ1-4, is NAGVMQNPRHLVRRRGQEARLRCSPMKGHSHVYWYRQLPEEGLKFMVYLQKENIIDESGMPKERFSAEFPKEGPSILRIQQVVRGDSAAYFCASATGATNEKLFFGSGTQLSVL.

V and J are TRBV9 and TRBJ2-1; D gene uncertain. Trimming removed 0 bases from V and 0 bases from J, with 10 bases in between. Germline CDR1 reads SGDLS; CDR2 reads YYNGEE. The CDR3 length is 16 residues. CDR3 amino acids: CASSVGRMSSYNEQFF. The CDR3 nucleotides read TGTGCCAGCAGCGTAGGAAGGATGTCCTCCTACAATGAGCAGTTCTTC.

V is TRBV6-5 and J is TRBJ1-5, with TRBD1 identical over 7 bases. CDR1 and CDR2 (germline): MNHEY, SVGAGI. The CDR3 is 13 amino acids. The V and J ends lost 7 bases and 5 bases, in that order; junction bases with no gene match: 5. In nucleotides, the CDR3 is TGTGCCAGCACGGTACAGGGGTATCAGCCCCAGCATTTT. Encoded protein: CASTVQGYQPQHF.